A single sample gave rise to the 18 T cell receptor beta chains below, sequenced in a study of neurological immune-mediated disorders. Via MiXCR, TCRdb re-called the 5' RACE reads, giving one row per CDR3 protein. This sample has approximately 100,000 distinct CDR3 sequences, with roughly 3.5% found just once. Specimen: PBMCs. These receptors all come from a young woman with multiple sclerosis.

This clonotype was seen at least ten times. The V and J genes are TRBV5-5 and TRBJ1-2; perhaps TRBD1 as D (5 bases). Trimming stripped 0 bases from V and 4 bases from J, with 7 bases between. The CDR3 has 13 amino acids. Per germline, CDR1 SGHKS and CDR2 YYEKEE (reference sequence). The CDR3 DNA follows: TGTGCCAGCAGCTTGGACGGGACCTATGGCTACACCTTC. It is translated as CASSLDGTYGYTF.

At least ten counts were recorded for this clonotype. The J gene is TRBJ1-2, the V gene TRBV6-2 or TRBV6-3, with 7 bases fitting TRBD1. J was trimmed by 7 bases and V by 4 bases; bases with no gene match: 6. There are 13 residues in the CDR3. Germline lookup yields CDR1 MNHEY and CDR2 SVGEGT. The CDR3 bases are TGTGCCAGCAGTTTCGGACAGGATCGTGGCTACACCTTC. This codes for CASSFGQDRGYTF.

In this sample, this clonotype turned up many times. V usage is TRBV28 and J usage is TRBJ2-2; TRBD2 is a possible D gene (5 bases). V lost 5 bases and J 2 bases, leaving 18 bases between the germline ends. The CDR3 is made up of 17 amino acids. Germline assignment: CDR1 MDHEN and CDR2 SYDVKM. The CDR3 region has the DNA TGTGCCAGCAGTACCGAACTAGGAAAGGGTAACACCGGGGAGCTGTTTTTT. The encoded protein is CASSTELGKGNTGELFF.

This clonotype was recorded at least ten times. The chain has TRBV9 and TRBJ2-2; D not certain. This CDR3 region has 13 residues. Germline V gene sequence: CDR1 SGDLS, CDR2 YYNGEE. Trimming pared 6 bases from V and 0 bases from J, leaving 6 bases between. CDR3 protein: CASIGSNTGELFF. CDR3 coding DNA: TGTGCCAGCATCGGTTCGAACACCGGGGAGCTGTTTTTT.

Ten or more counts support this clonotype. The chain employs TRBV15 and TRBJ2-1, with a weak D call TRBD2 (5 bases). CDR3 length: 15 amino acids. Germline values: CDR1 LNHNV, CDR2 YYDKDF (reference sequence). V lost 5 bases to trimming and J lost 5 bases, with 16 bases between them. The CDR3 coding sequence is TGTGCCACCAGCTATATGAATAGCGCCGACAATGAGCAGTTCTTC. Its translation: CATSYMNSADNEQFF. Looking up the rest from reference TRBV15 and TRBJ2-1 gives the full variable domain: DAMVIQNPRYQVTQFGKPVTLSCSQTLNHNVMYWYQQKSSQAPKLLFHYYDKDFNNEADTPDNFQSRRPNTSFCFLDIRSPGLGDTAMYLCATSYMNSADNEQFFGPGTRLTVL.

This clonotype came up many times. The V call is TRBV20-1, the J call TRBJ1-1; 8 bases line up with TRBD1. This CDR3 spans 15 amino acids. Germline trimming cut 6 bases from V and 4 bases from J; bases unmatched to any gene: 13. The germline V gene encodes CDR1 DFQATT and CDR2 SNEGSKA (reference sequence). In DNA, the CDR3 is TGCAGTGCCAGCCCAATGGACAGGGAGGCCACTGAAGCTTTCTTT. Translation: CSASPMDREATEAFF.

Ten or more counts support this clonotype. This chain connects TRBV5-8 to TRBJ1-5; 7 bases fit TRBD1. V lost 4 bases and J lost 0; bases outside the gene matches: 4. This CDR3 region has 15 residues. Germline loops: CDR1 SGHTS, CDR2 YDEGEE. In DNA form, the CDR3 reads TGTGCCAGCAGCCCGGGACAGATTAGCAATCAGCCCCAGCATTTT. This codes for CASSPGQISNQPQHF.

This clonotype was seen ten or more times. V and J are TRBV30 and TRBJ2-5, with a possible D match to TRBD1 (5 bases). Trimming stripped 3 bases from V and 3 bases from J, with 5 bases between. Germline CDR1 and CDR2: GTSNPN and SVGIG (reference sequence). The CDR3 is 11 residues long. CDR3 in amino acids: CAWSREETQYF. The CDR3, as DNA: TGTGCCTGGAGCAGGGAAGAGACCCAGTACTTC.

This clonotype has ten or more counts. The chain uses TRBV19 and TRBJ1-5; possible D gene TRBD1, 5 bases. Germline V gene data show CDR1 as LNHDA and CDR2 as SQIVND (reference sequence). V was shortened by 4 bases and J by 4 bases, with 11 bases between the two germline ends. The CDR3 consists of 14 residues. CDR3 in DNA: TGTGCCAGTAGTACAGGGTCGGGGAATCAGCCCCAGCATTTT. It yields the protein CASSTGSGNQPQHF.

In this sample, this clonotype turned up many times. The J gene is TRBJ1-2, the V gene TRBV2; weak D call: TRBD1 (5 bases). The CDR3 runs to 15 residues. The germline V and J ends were trimmed by 2 bases and 7 bases, with 17 bases remaining between them. Germline V gene sequence: CDR1 SNHLY, CDR2 FYNNEI. Here the CDR3 DNA reads TGTGCCAGCAGTGAATGGCAGGGCAGCCCATTTGGCTACACCTTC. Translation: CASSEWQGSPFGYTF.

This clonotype was recorded many times. This chain's CDR3 is CSARDLGGAETQYF. CDR3 DNA sequence: TGCAGTGCTAGAGATCTGGGGGGCGCGGAGACCCAGTACTTC. The J gene is TRBJ2-5, the V gene TRBV20-1; D is perhaps TRBD1 or TRBD2 (6 bases each). The CDR3 consists of 14 residues. V shed 0 bases and J shed 5 bases, with 13 bases lying between them. CDR1 DFQATT and CDR2 SNEGSKA come from the germline V gene (reference sequence).

This clonotype was seen many times. The CDR3 DNA is TGTGCCAGCAGTGCCGCAGGGGGCGCAGGCTACACCTTC. It specifies CASSAAGGAGYTF. The rearrangement links TRBV12-3 or TRBV12-4 to TRBJ1-2; the match to TRBD1 covers 8 bases. V trimming: 5 bases; J trimming: 8 bases; junction bases outside the gene matches: 7. This CDR3 contains 13 residues.

This clonotype was seen many times. The J gene is TRBJ2-7, the V gene TRBV7-3, with 8 bases that match TRBD1. Germline lookup yields CDR1 SGHTA and CDR2 FQGTGA. The ends lost 3 bases at V and 2 bases at J; junction bases unmatched: 3. CDR3 size: 14 residues. CDR3 residues: CASSFGQGTYEQYF. DNA for the CDR3: TGTGCCAGCAGCTTTGGACAGGGTACCTACGAGCAGTACTTC.

The chain employs TRBV18 and TRBJ2-7, with 9 bases matching TRBD1. The CDR3 consists of 17 residues. The V gene's germline CDR1 is KGHSH and CDR2 LQKENI. Trimming cost V 3 bases and J 4 bases; bases outside gene matches: 13. CDR3 sequence (DNA): TGTGCCAGCTCACCCGGTCTATCGGGACAGGGTATTTACGAGCAGTACTTC. Its protein is CASSPGLSGQGIYEQYF. Together with reference TRBV18 and TRBJ2-7, the CDR3 gives the full variable domain: NAGVMQNPRHLVRRRGQEARLRCSPMKGHSHVYWYRQLPEEGLKFMVYLQKENIIDESGMPKERFSAEFPKEGPSILRIQQVVRGDSAAYFCASSPGLSGQGIYEQYFGPGTRLTVT.

This clonotype was recorded at least ten times. The gene calls are TRBV4-3 and TRBJ2-3; 8 bases are a match to TRBD2. V shed 3 bases and J 4 bases; nucleotides not matched to a gene: 15. CDR3 length: 18 residues. From germline, CDR1 is LGHNA and CDR2 YSLEER. DNA of the CDR3: TGCGCCAGCAGCCAGACCCCCCCTCGCGGGAGGATCCCAGATACGCAGTATTTT. Translated, it gives CASSQTPPRGRIPDTQYF.

This clonotype was recorded many times. The chain combines TRBV7-2 with TRBJ2-5; 7 bases fit TRBD1. The ends lost 5 bases at V and 5 bases at J; junction bases unmatched: 8. CDR1 and CDR2 (germline): SGHTA, FQGNSA. CDR3 size: 14 residues. The CDR3 sequence: CASSQAGGPETQYF. CDR3 DNA sequence: TGTGCCAGCAGCCAGGCAGGGGGACCGGAGACCCAGTACTTC.

This clonotype was seen at least ten times. The chain recombines TRBV20-1 with TRBJ2-5; TRBD2 is a possible D gene (5 bases). The CDR3 is 15 residues long. The germline V gene has CDR1 DFQATT and CDR2 SNEGSKA (reference sequence). V was clipped by 6 bases and J by 5 bases, with 22 bases between them. CDR3 DNA sequence: TGCAGTGCCAGAAGTTACCGGGATAGGATGGAGACCCAGTACTTC. This gives the protein CSARSYRDRMETQYF.

This clonotype was counted at least ten times. J is TRBJ2-1 and V is TRBV5-1; D remains ambiguous. With 4 bases removed from V and 4 bases from J, the gap between germline ends came to 9 bases. Germline loops: CDR1 SGHRS, CDR2 YFSETQ. CDR3 size: 13 residues. CDR3 sequence reads: CASSPDGYNEQFF. For the CDR3, the DNA is TGCGCCAGCAGCCCGGATGGTTACAATGAGCAGTTCTTC. The variable domain in full, completed from reference TRBV5-1 and TRBJ2-1, reads KAGVTQTPRYLIKTRGQQVTLSCSPISGHRSVSWYQQTPGQGLQFLFEYFSETQRNKGNFPGRFSGRQFSNSRSEMNVSTLELGDSALYLCASSPDGYNEQFFGPGTRLTVL.